These 12 T cell receptor beta chains were sequenced from one sample in a study of T-cell reconstitution after alpha-beta-depleted transplantation in children. During its preparation, the TCRbeta library received unique molecular identifiers. MiXCR, run by TCRdb on the PCR reads, gives a single entry per CDR3 protein. The sample lists fewer than 350,000 distinct CDR3 sequences; 9.5% to 13% were seen once. The source was peripheral blood, collected 180 days after TCRalphabeta/CD19-depleted stem cell transplant. The source of these receptors is a male patient aged 2-9 years who had a stem cell transplant for chronic granulomatous disease, so the T cells may come from the graft donor.

The chain has TRBV5-1 and TRBJ2-7; a weak D match, TRBD2 (6 bases). Germline V gives CDR1 SGHRS, CDR2 YFSETQ. The CDR3 totals 19 residues. The ends were cut back, 7 bases at V and 1 base at J, with 30 bases in the middle. CDR3 region: CASSDYLRTAGRPSYEQYF. As DNA, the CDR3 is TGCGCCAGCTCCGATTACCTTAGGACGGCGGGACGACCATCCTACGAGCAGTACTTC. The complete variable domain, with remaining parts taken from reference TRBV5-1 and TRBJ2-7, reads KAGVTQTPRYLIKTRGQQVTLSCSPISGHRSVSWYQQTPGQGLQFLFEYFSETQRNKGNFPGRFSGRQFSNSRSEMNVSTLELGDSALYLCASSDYLRTAGRPSYEQYFGPGTRLTVT.

This clonotype was seen more than once but under ten times. This chain uses TRBV27 with TRBJ1-2; D perhaps matches TRBD1 (6 bases). The germline CDR1 and CDR2 sequences are MNHEY and SMNVEV (reference sequence). The CDR3 runs to 14 residues. V lost 6 bases, J lost 7 bases, and 18 bases lay in between. CDR3 nucleotide sequence: TGTGCCAGCAGGCCAACAGGGTATGGTCGTGGCTACACCTTC. It is translated as CASRPTGYGRGYTF.

As for this clonotype: A much more abundant neighbour one base away suggests this may be a read error. This rearrangement joins TRBV11-2 to TRBJ2-1; 7 nucleotides agree with TRBD2. The CDR3 loop spans 16 amino acids. The germline gives CDR1 SGHAT, CDR2 FQNNGV. The CDR3 nucleotides are TGTACCAGCAGCGCAAGTGGGGGGAGGGATTACAATGAGCAGTTCTTC. It yields the protein CTSSASGGRDYNEQFF. The variable domain in full, completed from reference TRBV11-2 and TRBJ2-1, reads EAGVAQSPRYKIIEKRQSVAFWCNPISGHATLYWYQQILGQGPKLLIQFQNNGVVDDSQLPKDRFSAERLKGVDSTLKIQPAKLEDSAVYLCTSSASGGRDYNEQFFGPGTRLTVL.

This clonotype was seen ten or more times. The V and J genes are TRBV29-1 and TRBJ2-3, with D possibly matching TRBD2 (6 bases). Trimming took off 3 bases at V and 0 bases at J, with 16 bases between the two ends. CDR3 length equals 16 residues. CDR1 SQVTM and CDR2 ANQGSEA come from the germline V gene. CDR3 sequence: CSVDPRGITSTDTQYF. DNA of the CDR3: TGCAGCGTTGATCCGCGGGGCATAACGAGCACAGATACGCAGTATTTT.

This clonotype showed up many times. The chain is built from TRBV5-1 and TRBJ2-1; 7 bases fit TRBD1. V was clipped by 7 bases and J by 3 bases; unmatched bases: 7. Germline values: CDR1 SGHRS, CDR2 YFSETQ. The CDR3 consists of 14 residues. This CDR3 is CASATGQSYNEQFF. The CDR3, as DNA: TGCGCCAGCGCTACGGGACAGAGCTACAATGAGCAGTTCTTC.

This clonotype was seen many times. The V and J genes are TRBV20-1 and TRBJ1-4; D is undetermined. Deletions cut 6 bases from V and 7 bases from J, with 18 bases between. CDR3 length: 14 residues. Looked up from germline, CDR1 is DFQATT and CDR2 is SNEGSKA (reference sequence). The CDR3 reads CSAMDLGVGEKLFF. CDR3 DNA sequence: TGCAGTGCAATGGACCTTGGAGTTGGTGAAAAACTGTTTTTT.

In regard to this clonotype: Compared with germline, one end of the junction differs, possibly owing to a read error. The chain recombines TRBV9 with TRBJ2-1, with 8 positions matching TRBD2. CDR1 and CDR2 from the germline V gene are SGDLS and YYNGEE. This CDR3 has 16 amino acids. The CDR3 is CASSVGAGGPYNEKFF. For the CDR3, the DNA is TGTGCCAGCAGCGTAGGGGCGGGAGGCCCCTACAATGAGAAGTTCTTC.

This clonotype was picked up many times. The chain has TRBV28 and TRBJ2-1, with 12 bases lining up with TRBD2. The V gene's germline CDR1 is MDHEN and CDR2 SYDVKM. With V trimmed by 5 bases and J by 1 base, 12 bases remained unmatched. This CDR3 has 19 amino acids. CDR3 sequence (DNA): TGTGCCAGCAGTCCTAGCGGGAGGGCCCCAAGATGGTCCTACAATGAGCAGTTCTTC. Its translation is CASSPSGRAPRWSYNEQFF. The variable domain in full, completed from reference TRBV28 and TRBJ2-1, reads DVKVTQSSRYLVKRTGEKVFLECVQDMDHENMFWYRQDPGLGLRLIYFSYDVKMKEKGDIPEGYSVSREKKERFSLILESASTNQTSMYLCASSPSGRAPRWSYNEQFFGPGTRLTVL.

The chain employs TRBV11-1 and TRBJ2-2; the D gene is possibly TRBD2 (5 bases). The ends were cut back, 2 bases at V and 13 bases at J, with 17 bases in the middle. The germline V gene encodes CDR1 SGHAT and CDR2 FQDESV (reference sequence). There are 14 residues in the CDR3. The CDR3 DNA reads TGTGCCAGCAGCTTAAGTTCGAGGATCCGGGGGCTGTTTTTT. Its translation is CASSLSSRIRGLFF.

This clonotype has at least ten counts. The chain uses TRBV5-5 and TRBJ2-7; D is possibly TRBD1 (5 bases). V lost 6 bases and J lost 3, with 13 bases in between. Germline values: CDR1 SGHKS, CDR2 YYEKEE (reference sequence). The CDR3 runs 13 residues. CDR3 region: CASTTAGYYEQYF. CDR3 in DNA: TGTGCCAGCACAACTGCAGGGTACTACGAGCAGTACTTC.

This clonotype was observed at least ten times. The gene calls are TRBV19 and TRBJ2-1; possibly TRBD2 for D (5 bases). The CDR3 has 13 residues. Germline lookup yields CDR1 LNHDA and CDR2 SQIVND (reference sequence). V was shortened by 2 bases and J by 12 bases, with 14 bases between the two germline ends. CDR3 protein: CASSIRSATRQFF. Here the CDR3 DNA reads TGTGCCAGTAGTATAAGATCGGCCACTAGGCAGTTCTTC.

This clonotype showed up many times. The gene calls are TRBV12-3 or TRBV12-4 and TRBJ2-7; TRBD1 aligns across 10 bases. V lost 4 bases to trimming and J lost 5 bases; unmatched junction nucleotides: 5. CDR3 size: 14 residues. CDR3 DNA: TGTGCCAGCAGTTACCGGGACAGGGGCAACGAGCAGTACTTC. This codes for CASSYRDRGNEQYF.